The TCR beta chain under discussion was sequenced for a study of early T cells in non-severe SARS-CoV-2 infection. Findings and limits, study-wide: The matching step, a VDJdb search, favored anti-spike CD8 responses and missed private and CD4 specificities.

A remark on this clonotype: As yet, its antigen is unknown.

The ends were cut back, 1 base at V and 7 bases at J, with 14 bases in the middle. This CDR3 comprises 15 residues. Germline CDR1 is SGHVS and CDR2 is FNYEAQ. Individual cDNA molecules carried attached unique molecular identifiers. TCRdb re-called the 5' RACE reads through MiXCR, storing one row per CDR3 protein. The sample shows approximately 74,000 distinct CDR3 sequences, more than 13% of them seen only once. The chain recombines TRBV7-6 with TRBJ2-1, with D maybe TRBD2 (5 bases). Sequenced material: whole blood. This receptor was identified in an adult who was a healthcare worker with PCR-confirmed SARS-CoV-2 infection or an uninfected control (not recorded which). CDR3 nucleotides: TGTGCCAGCAGCTTAGGGCGTGTGGAGGTAAATGAGCAGTTCTTC. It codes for CASSLGRVEVNEQFF.